This T cell receptor beta chain was documented in a study of blood T cell repertoires in COVID-19. About the study: Researchers got acute and convalescent COVID-19 samples from the United States, Italy and Spain.

The germline gives CDR1 LNHNV, CDR2 YYDKDF (reference sequence). The CDR3 contains 16 residues. With V trimmed by 5 bases and J by 3 bases, 6 bases remained unmatched. The participants were between 18 and 89 years old and came from fewer than 25 US areas. Profiled with immunoSEQ multiplex PCR; TCRdb holds only in-frame clones, not every one. Among around 330,000 clones listed, around 90% were seen once. The sequence derives from a man in his sixties who had recovered from COVID-19. This chain connects TRBV15 to TRBJ2-1, with 11 bases matching TRBD2. Input material: PBMCs or T cells enriched from blood (not recorded which). CDR3 bases: TGTGCCACCAGCGGAGGGACTAGCGGATTCTACAATGAGCAGTTCTTC. Amino acid sequence: CATSGGTSGFYNEQFF.